This T cell receptor beta chain was observed in a study of Ad26.COV2.S vaccination and SARS-CoV-2 variants (dated by TCRdb to about 2021). Some background on the complete study: Donors in the vaccine arm were drawn from COV1001, a phase I-IIa trial of Ad26.COV2.S in healthy adults that was multicentre, randomized, double-blind and placebo-controlled. Ad26.COV2.S was administered intramuscularly at 5 x 10^10 or 1 x 10^11 viral particles, either as a single shot or as two shots given 56 days apart. The specificity and breadth of SARS-CoV-2-reactive T cell receptors after Ad26.COV2.S vaccination were assessed by TCRbeta repertoire sequencing. A total of around 32 samples were included in the TCR-sequenced set, comprising about 20 Ad26.COV2.S vaccine recipients, 5 placebo recipients and 8 SARS-CoV-2 convalescent individuals. Trial participants were randomized into five groups of five, in which low-dose or high-dose Ad26.COV2.S was given once or twice, or placebo was given on both occasions. Investigators did not know the trial group allocation while performing experiments and assessing outcomes. What the study reported, not specific to this receptor: After vaccination, spike-specific CD8+ and CD4+ T cell responses were reported to show substantial breadth. The study lacked the statistical power to compare responses across vaccine doses or regimens. It was noted by the authors that total T cell responses may have been underestimated by the TCR breadth and depth analyses. Comparable non-spike TCR breadth was observed between vaccine and placebo recipients, consistent with only spike being contained in the vaccine. Spike-specific TCR breadth was higher in Ad26.COV2.S recipients than in placebo recipients (P = 0.0014).

About this clone: Its recognized antigen is unknown. Base quality data are lacking; no much larger clone is found one base away.

TCRbeta CDR3 regions were sequenced with the immunoSEQ Assay. After extraction, genomic DNA underwent amplification by bias-controlled multiplex PCR, followed by high-throughput sequencing. Concerning the study's data processing: To quantify the absolute abundance of every unique TCRbeta CDR3 region, sequences were collapsed and filtered. T cell fraction was estimated by normalization of TCRbeta template counts to usable DNA, with usable DNA being measured through amplification of reference genes present in all nucleated cells. Repertoire TCRs were annotated as SARS-CoV-2-specific by exact matching of V gene, CDR3 amino acid sequence and J gene to a known reactive TCR set. The reference SARS-CoV-2 TCR set was derived from MIRA and filtered for enrichment in COVID-19-positive ImmuneCODE repertoires, a step that removed public or cross-reactive TCRs. Using the MIRA antigens, annotated TCRs were further analysed by specific ORF or by position within an ORF. Breadth was defined as annotated unique rearrangements over total unique productive rearrangements; depth was the summed frequency of those rearrangements. Two-sided Wilcoxon rank-sum tests were used to compare TCR breadth between groups. The table comes from immuneACCESS by way of TCRdb, which keeps in-frame sequences with V and J called. Part of the clones is missing from these tables; in studies checked, under half for an unresolved V gene and the rest for unknown reasons. That table supplies the V and J calls and clone size; D and trimming were determined from the DNA. Here the sample has a few hundred thousand clones; around 87% occur a single time. The ten largest clones take up over 2.5% of the sample.

The germline V end is reduced by 0 bases and the J end by 3 bases; junction bases left unmatched: 9. The germline V gene sets CDR1 to SGDLS and CDR2 to YYNGEE. Reading from cysteine to phenylalanine, the CDR3 counts 17 amino acids. This entry keeps only the CDR3 DNA: 51 bases, framed from base 1. This specimen's treatment or condition label, interpreted: 15 to 20 received Ad26.COV2.S at low or high dose, single or two shots; about 5 received placebo; per-sample allocation not given. For vaccine and placebo recipients, the sequenced repertoires came from samples collected on day 63 after the first injection. Between 29 July and 7 August 2020, Cohort 1b enrolled fewer than 30 adults aged 18-55 years at one site in Boston, USA. Ad26.COV2.S consisted of a replication-incompetent adenovirus type 26 vector by which a prefusion-stabilized SARS-CoV-2 spike protein from the original Wuhan strain was expressed.

This clonotype was obtained from a person aged 18-65 years who received the Ad26.COV2.S COVID-19 vaccine or a placebo. Recombination connected TRBV9 to TRBJ2-5, and TRBD2 aligns with 9 junction nucleotides. The sequenced sample was peripheral blood, obtained in a trial of Ad26.COV2.S vaccine versus placebo. The nucleotides read TGTGCCAGCAGCGTAGGGGGTAATAGCGGGGGCGAAGAGACCCAGTACTTC. Translated, it gives CASSVGGNSGGEETQYF.